The present T cell receptor beta chain was sequenced within a study of CD8 T cells in ankylosing spondylitis. Overall study results and limits: Reportedly, disease-linked clones are significantly enriched in ankylosing spondylitis patients' matched synovial fluid. One TCR beta motif, made up of under ten highly homologous variants, appeared characteristic of ankylosing spondylitis blood.

MiXCR was run by TCRdb on the 5' RACE reads, yielding one entry per CDR3 protein. Of a few hundred thousand distinct CDR3 sequences in the sample, around 10% were seen once. Looked up from germline, CDR1 is SGHRS and CDR2 is YFSETQ. The CDR3 sequence is 15 residues long. After removal of 5 bases from V and 4 bases from J, the junction contained 9 bases not matched to a gene. In regard to this clonotype: Its cognate antigen is unknown.

The clonotype comes from a male donor with ankylosing spondylitis or in good health (not recorded which). The sample comprised blood, either unsorted or a sorted T cell fraction (not recorded which). V and J are TRBV5-1 and TRBJ2-3; TRBD1 aligns across 8 bases. CDR3 coding DNA: TGCGCCAGCAGACCTCTGCAACAGGGGGCAGATACGCAGTATTTT. Protein: CASRPLQQGADTQYF.